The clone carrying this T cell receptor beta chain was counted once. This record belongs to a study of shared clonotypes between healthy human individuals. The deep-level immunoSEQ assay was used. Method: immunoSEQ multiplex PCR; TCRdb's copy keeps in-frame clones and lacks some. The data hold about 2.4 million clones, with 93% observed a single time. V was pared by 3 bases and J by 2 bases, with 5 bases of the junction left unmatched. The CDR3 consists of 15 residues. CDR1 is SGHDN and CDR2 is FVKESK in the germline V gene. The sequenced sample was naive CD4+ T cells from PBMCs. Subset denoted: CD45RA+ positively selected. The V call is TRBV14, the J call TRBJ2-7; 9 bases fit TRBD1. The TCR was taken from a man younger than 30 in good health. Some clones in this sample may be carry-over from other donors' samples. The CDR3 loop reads CASSQPGQGTYEQYF. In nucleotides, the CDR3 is TGTGCCAGCAGCCAGCCGGGACAGGGAACCTACGAGCAGTACTTC.